The rows below give T cell receptor beta chains drawn from one sample of a study of blood T cell repertoires in COVID-19. TCRdb's copy holds only in-frame clones and misses some; the assay was immunoSEQ multiplex PCR. The data hold about 140,000 clones, with 82% observed a single time. Sequenced material: peripheral blood. The receptor set was obtained from a woman older than 75 with acute or convalescent COVID-19. The CDR3 runs from the conserved cysteine through the conserved F or W. The D gene is left open where the match is weak. Size values are once, few and many counts, or a class for expanded clones, and some rows have none.

J gene,clone size,V gene,D gene,CDR3 DNA,CDR3 protein
TRBJ1-2,NA,TRBV19,NA,TGTGCCAGTACGCGGGCCAGCGGCTATGGCTACACCTTC,CASTRASGYGYTF
TRBJ2-1,NA,TRBV19,NA,TGTGCCAGTAGCCGTAGCAGAGAGCAGTTCTTC,CASSRSREQFF
TRBJ2-5,NA,TRBV25-1,TRBD2,TGTGCCACCCGATCTAGCGGTTCTCAAGAGACCCAGTACTTC,CATRSSGSQETQYF
TRBJ2-1,NA,TRBV10-3,TRBD1,TGTGCCACCACCGGGACAGGGAATGAGCAGTTCTTC,CATTGTGNEQFF
TRBJ1-4,NA,TRBV28,NA,TGTGCCAGCAGCCCCTCGGGTCGAAATGAAAAACTGTTTTTT,CASSPSGRNEKLFF
TRBJ2-5,NA,TRBV15,NA,TGTGCCACCAGTCCCCCGCCGTGGGTGGGGCAGAACCAAGAGACCCAGTACTTC,CATSPPPWVGQNQETQYF
TRBJ1-6,NA,TRBV4-1,NA,TGCGCCAGCAGCCAAGGGGGCGCCTTTGGGTCACCCCTCCACTTT,CASSQGGAFGSPLHF
TRBJ1-4,NA,TRBV4-1,NA,TGCGCCAGCAGCCATTTCCTTAATGAAAAACTGTTTTTT,CASSHFLNEKLFF
TRBJ2-7,few,TRBV28,NA,TGTGCCAGCAGCCCCTTTTGGGGTCCCGGGAACGAGCAGTACTTC,CASSPFWGPGNEQYF
TRBJ1-1,NA,TRBV6-6,NA,TGTGCCAGCAGTACTTCAGGATTCTTAATGAACACTGAAGCTTTCTTT,CASSTSGFLMNTEAFF
TRBJ2-2,NA,TRBV6-5,NA,TGTGCCAGCAGTTACTCCCCGACAGCCGGGGAGCTGTTTTTT,CASSYSPTAGELFF
TRBJ1-4,NA,TRBV5-1,NA,TGCGCCAGCGCTGACCCGCAGGGTAATGAAAAACTGTTTTTT,CASADPQGNEKLFF
TRBJ1-2,NA,TRBV7-9,NA,TGTGCCAGCAGCTTAGGGCAAAACTATGGCTACACCTTC,CASSLGQNYGYTF
TRBJ2-1,few,TRBV19,NA,TGTGCCAGTAGTGCGATGAAGTACAATGAGCAGTTCTTC,CASSAMKYNEQFF
TRBJ1-4,NA,TRBV2,TRBD1,TGTGCCATCCTACGACAGGGGGGGGAAAAACTGTTTTTT,CAILRQGGEKLFF
TRBJ2-2,NA,TRBV27,TRBD1,TGTGCCAGCAGTTTAATAGCGCTTGGGACAGGGGCCACCGGGGAGCTGTTTTTT,CASSLIALGTGATGELFF
TRBJ1-2,NA,TRBV19,NA,TGTGCCAGTAGTATTTTTTACCCTAGAGGCGGCTACACCTTC,CASSIFYPRGGYTF
TRBJ1-4,NA,TRBV7-9,NA,TGTGCCAGCAGTCAGACAGCTCGGTTTGGAGCTAATGAAAAACTGTTTTTT,CASSQTARFGANEKLFF
TRBJ1-2,NA,TRBV7-9,NA,TGTGCCAGCACCACCCTGGGAGGGTTTGGCTACACCTTC,CASTTLGGFGYTF
TRBJ1-3,once,TRBV18,NA,TGTGCCAGCTCACCAATGGAAGCGGGAAACACCATATATTTT,CASSPMEAGNTIYF
TRBJ1-2,NA,TRBV20-1,NA,TGCAGTGCTAGTTGGCAGTATGGCTACACCTTC,CSASWQYGYTF
TRBJ2-6,NA,TRBV5-1,TRBD1,TGCGCCAGCAGCTTGGTCTCCGGACAGGACGCCCTGACTTTC,CASSLVSGQDALTF
TRBJ1-5,few,TRBV7-6,TRBD1,TGTGCCAGCAGCTTAGGGACAGGCGCCAGGCAGCCCCAGCATTTT,CASSLGTGARQPQHF
TRBJ2-1,once,TRBV27,TRBD2,TGTGCCAGCAAGGAAGGCGGGAGAAGCAATGAGCAGTTCTTC,CASKEGGRSNEQFF
TRBJ2-7,NA,TRBV3-1/TRBV3-2,TRBD2,TGTGCCAGCAGCCCCCGGGAGGGGGTTTCCTACGAGCAGTACTTC,CASSPREGVSYEQYF
TRBJ1-2,few,TRBV5-4,NA,TGTGCCAGCAGCTTGGGAACAGGAATATATGGCTACACCTTC,CASSLGTGIYGYTF
TRBJ2-3,NA,TRBV5-4,TRBD2,TGTGCCAGCAGCCCCGGGGGGGCCGGGACAGATACGCAGTATTTT,CASSPGGAGTDTQYF
TRBJ2-7,NA,TRBV15,NA,TGTGCCACCAGCAGAGATCGGGGATACGAGCAGTACTTC,CATSRDRGYEQYF
TRBJ1-2,few,TRBV6-1,NA,TGTGCCAGCAGTGAAGTTTTTGTCGGAGGCTATGGCTACACCTTC,CASSEVFVGGYGYTF
TRBJ2-5,NA,TRBV5-1,NA,TGCGCCAGCAGCCCCTTGAGTTCAGAGACCCAGTACTTC,CASSPLSSETQYF
TRBJ2-5,NA,TRBV5-1,TRBD2,TGCGCCAGCAGCTTGTGGGTAGCGGGCAAAAAAGAGACCCAGTACTTC,CASSLWVAGKKETQYF
TRBJ2-6,NA,TRBV7-9,TRBD1,TGTGCCAGCAGCCCCAGGGACAGGTTCATCTCTGGGGCCAACGTCCTGACTTTC,CASSPRDRFISGANVLTF
TRBJ1-2,once,TRBV10-3,NA,TGTGCCACCACTCTTACTCAGATAGCGGTTCGGAGTGGCTACACCTTC,CATTLTQIAVRSGYTF
TRBJ1-3,NA,TRBV5-1,NA,TGCGCCAGCAGCTTGGTCCAGGGTGGAGGAAACACCATATATTTT,CASSLVQGGGNTIYF
TRBJ2-3,NA,TRBV19,TRBD2,TGTGCCAGTAGTCGGACTAGCGGCCTTAGCACAGATACGCAGTATTTT,CASSRTSGLSTDTQYF
TRBJ1-2,NA,TRBV5-1,NA,TGCGCCAGCAGATATACTCAGGGGTATGGCTACACCTTC,CASRYTQGYGYTF
TRBJ1-2,NA,TRBV3-1/TRBV3-2,TRBD1,TGTGCCAGCAGCCAAGGAAGACAGGGCGTCGGCTACACCTTC,CASSQGRQGVGYTF
TRBJ2-3,NA,TRBV6-5,NA,TGTGCCAGCAGTTTTAGAGGGAGAGATACGCAGTATTTT,CASSFRGRDTQYF
TRBJ1-5,NA,TRBV19,NA,TGTGCCAGTAGTATCTCCGGGTATAGCAATCAGCCCCAGCATTTT,CASSISGYSNQPQHF
TRBJ1-1,once,TRBV5-1,NA,TGCGCCAGCAGCTTGAATCAGGGAATGAACACTGAAGCTTTCTTT,CASSLNQGMNTEAFF
TRBJ2-2,NA,TRBV3-1/TRBV3-2,TRBD1,TGTGCCAGCAGGGGGACAGGGGATAACACCGGGGAGCTGTTTTTT,CASRGTGDNTGELFF
TRBJ1-1,NA,TRBV19,NA,TGTGCCAGTCAGACTGCGAACACTGAAGCTTTCTTT,CASQTANTEAFF
TRBJ1-1,few,TRBV27,TRBD1,TGTGCCAGCAGGGGGGGACAGGGCACGAACACTGAAGCTTTCTTT,CASRGGQGTNTEAFF
TRBJ2-5,once,TRBV4-1,TRBD2,TGCGCCAGCAGCCAAGGGACTAGCGGGGTCCAAGAGACCCAGTACTTC,CASSQGTSGVQETQYF
TRBJ2-7,few,TRBV5-8,TRBD1,TGTGCCAGCAGCTTGTACCTCACATGGGGGACAGGTACAGGGTACGAGCAGTACTTC,CASSLYLTWGTGTGYEQYF
TRBJ1-2,NA,TRBV19,TRBD1,TGTGCCAGTAGTATAAATCGGTCGGACAGGGGCGGCGGCTACACCTTC,CASSINRSDRGGGYTF
TRBJ2-5,NA,TRBV11-2,NA,TGTGCCAGCAGCTTAAACCCCGGGGTACAAGAGACCCAGTACTTC,CASSLNPGVQETQYF
TRBJ1-2,once,TRBV18,NA,TGTGCCAGCTCTTCCATCGGGGTCGAGAGTGGCTACACCTTC,CASSSIGVESGYTF
TRBJ1-2,NA,TRBV28,TRBD1,TGTGCCAGCAGTTCGCACAGGGGTGCCGGGGTGAAATATGGCTACACCTTC,CASSSHRGAGVKYGYTF